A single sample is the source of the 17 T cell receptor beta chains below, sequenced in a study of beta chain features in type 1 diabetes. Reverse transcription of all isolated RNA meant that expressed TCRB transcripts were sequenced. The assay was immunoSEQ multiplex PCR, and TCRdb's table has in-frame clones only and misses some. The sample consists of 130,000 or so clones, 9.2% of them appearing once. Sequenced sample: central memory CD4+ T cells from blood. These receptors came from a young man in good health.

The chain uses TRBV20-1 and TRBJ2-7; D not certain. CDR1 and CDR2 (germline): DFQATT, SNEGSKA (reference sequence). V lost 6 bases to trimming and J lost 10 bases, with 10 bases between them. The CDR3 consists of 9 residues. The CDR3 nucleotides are TGCAGTGCCACAGCCGGCCAGTACTTC. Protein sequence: CSATAGQYF.

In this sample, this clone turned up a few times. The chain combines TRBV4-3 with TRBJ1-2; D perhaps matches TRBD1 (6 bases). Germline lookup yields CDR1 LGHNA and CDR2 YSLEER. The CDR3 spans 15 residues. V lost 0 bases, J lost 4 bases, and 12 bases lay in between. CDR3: CASSQDRLGAYGYTF. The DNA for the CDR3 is TGCGCCAGCAGCCAAGATCGTCTGGGGGCCTATGGCTACACCTTC.

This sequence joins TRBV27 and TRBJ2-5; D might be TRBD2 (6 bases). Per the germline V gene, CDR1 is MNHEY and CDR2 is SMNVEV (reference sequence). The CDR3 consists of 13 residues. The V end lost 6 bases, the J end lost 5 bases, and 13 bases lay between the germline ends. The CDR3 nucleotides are TGTGCCAGCAGGCCGAACGGGGGTGAGACCCAGTACTTC. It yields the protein CASRPNGGETQYF.

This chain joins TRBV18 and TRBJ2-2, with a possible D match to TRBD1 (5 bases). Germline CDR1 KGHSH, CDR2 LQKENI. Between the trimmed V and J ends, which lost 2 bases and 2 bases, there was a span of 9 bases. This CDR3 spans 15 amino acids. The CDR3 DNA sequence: TGTGCCAGCTCACCATCGGACACAAACACCGGGGAGCTGTTTTTT. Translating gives CASSPSDTNTGELFF.

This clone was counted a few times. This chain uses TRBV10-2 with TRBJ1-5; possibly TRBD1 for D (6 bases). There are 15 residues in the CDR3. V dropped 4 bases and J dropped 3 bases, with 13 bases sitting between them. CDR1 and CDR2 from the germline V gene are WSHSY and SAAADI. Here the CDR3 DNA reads TGCGCCAGCAGTGTAGGCAGGGGTGCCAATCAGCCCCAGCATTTT. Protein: CASSVGRGANQPQHF.

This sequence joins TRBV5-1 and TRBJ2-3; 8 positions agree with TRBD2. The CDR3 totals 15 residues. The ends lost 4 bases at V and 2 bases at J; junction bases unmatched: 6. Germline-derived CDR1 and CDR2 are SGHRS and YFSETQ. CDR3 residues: CASSPWTSNTDTQYF. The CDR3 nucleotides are TGCGCCAGCAGCCCCTGGACTAGCAACACAGATACGCAGTATTTT.

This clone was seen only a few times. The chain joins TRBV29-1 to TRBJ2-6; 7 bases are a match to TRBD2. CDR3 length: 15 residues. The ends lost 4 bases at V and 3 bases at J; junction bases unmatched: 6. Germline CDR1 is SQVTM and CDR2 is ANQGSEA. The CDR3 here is CSVVGEGFGANVLTF. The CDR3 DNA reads TGCAGCGTTGTGGGGGAGGGCTTTGGGGCCAACGTCCTGACTTTC. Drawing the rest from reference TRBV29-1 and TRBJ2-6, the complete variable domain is SAVISQKPSRDICQRGTSLTIQCQVDSQVTMMFWYRQQPGQSLTLIATANQGSEATYESGFVIDKFPISRPNLTFSTLTVSNMSPEDSSIYLCSVVGEGFGANVLTFGAGSRLTVL.

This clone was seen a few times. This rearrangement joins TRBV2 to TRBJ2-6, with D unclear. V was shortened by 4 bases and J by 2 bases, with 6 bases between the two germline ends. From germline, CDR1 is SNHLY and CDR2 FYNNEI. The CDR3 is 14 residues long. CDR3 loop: CASSVEAGANVLTF. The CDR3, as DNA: TGTGCCAGCAGTGTTGAGGCTGGGGCCAACGTCCTGACTTTC.

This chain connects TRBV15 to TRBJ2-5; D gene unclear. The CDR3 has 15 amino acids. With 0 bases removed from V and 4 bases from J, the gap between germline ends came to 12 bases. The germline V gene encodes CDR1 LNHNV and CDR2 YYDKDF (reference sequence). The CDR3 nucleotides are TGTGCCACCAGCAGAGATCCCATTTTCGGAGAGACCCAGTACTTC. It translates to CATSRDPIFGETQYF.

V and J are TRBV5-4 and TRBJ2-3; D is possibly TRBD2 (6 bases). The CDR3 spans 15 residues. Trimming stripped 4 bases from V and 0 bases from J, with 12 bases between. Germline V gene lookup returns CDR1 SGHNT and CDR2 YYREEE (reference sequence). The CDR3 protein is CASSQVGGSTDTQYF. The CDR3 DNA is TGTGCCAGCAGCCAAGTCGGGGGAAGCACAGATACGCAGTATTTT.

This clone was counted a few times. The CDR3 region has the DNA TGTGCCAGCAGCGTAGCCCCAGACAGAGATCAGCCCCAGCATTTT. This gives the protein CASSVAPDRDQPQHF. V and J are TRBV9 and TRBJ1-5; a weak D match, TRBD1 (5 bases). The CDR3 is made up of 15 amino acids. Germline CDR1 SGDLS, CDR2 YYNGEE. V was clipped by 0 bases and J by 5 bases, with 12 bases between them.

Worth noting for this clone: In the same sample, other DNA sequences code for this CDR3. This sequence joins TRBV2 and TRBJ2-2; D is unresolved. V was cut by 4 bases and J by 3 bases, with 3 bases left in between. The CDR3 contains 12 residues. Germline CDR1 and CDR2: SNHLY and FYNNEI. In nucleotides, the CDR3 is TGTGCCAGCAGTGCGGACACCGGGGAGCTGTTTTTT. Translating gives CASSADTGELFF.

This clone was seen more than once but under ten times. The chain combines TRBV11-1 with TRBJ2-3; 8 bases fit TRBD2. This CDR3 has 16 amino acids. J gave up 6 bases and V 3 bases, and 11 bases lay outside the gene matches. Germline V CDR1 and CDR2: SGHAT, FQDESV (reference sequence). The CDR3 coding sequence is TGTGCCAGCAGCTTCCTCGGGACTAGTCCTCCGGATACGCAGTATTTT. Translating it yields CASSFLGTSPPDTQYF.

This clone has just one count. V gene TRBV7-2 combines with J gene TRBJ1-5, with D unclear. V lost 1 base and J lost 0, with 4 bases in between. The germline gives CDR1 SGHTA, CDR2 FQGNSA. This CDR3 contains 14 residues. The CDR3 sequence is CASSLDYSNQPQHF. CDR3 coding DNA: TGTGCCAGCAGCTTAGATTATAGCAATCAGCCCCAGCATTTT.

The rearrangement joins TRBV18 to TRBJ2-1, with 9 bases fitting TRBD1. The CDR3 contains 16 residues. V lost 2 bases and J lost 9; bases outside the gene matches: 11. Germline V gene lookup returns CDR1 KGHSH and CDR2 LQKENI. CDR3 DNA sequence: TGTGCCAGCTCACCAAACGACAGGGGGATTGTCAGTGAGCAGTTCTTC. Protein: CASSPNDRGIVSEQFF.

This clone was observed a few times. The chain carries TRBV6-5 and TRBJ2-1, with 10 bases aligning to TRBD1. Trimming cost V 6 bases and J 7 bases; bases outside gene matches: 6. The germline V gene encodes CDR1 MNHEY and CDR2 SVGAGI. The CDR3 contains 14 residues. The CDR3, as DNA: TGTGCCAGCAGGGGACAGGGGTTTAGTAATGAGCAGTTCTTC. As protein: CASRGQGFSNEQFF.

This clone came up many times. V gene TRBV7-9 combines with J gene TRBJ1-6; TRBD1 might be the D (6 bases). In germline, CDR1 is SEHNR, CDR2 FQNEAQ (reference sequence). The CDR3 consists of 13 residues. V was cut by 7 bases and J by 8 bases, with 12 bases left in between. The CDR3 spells CASTSTGDSPLHF. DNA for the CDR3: TGTGCCAGCACCTCGACAGGAGATTCACCCCTCCACTTT.